This TCR beta chain was retrieved from a study of OX40 agonist ivuxolimab in advanced cancers. Study-level background: Participants, 82.7% male, averaged roughly 55 years of age, ranging from 23 to 79.

Systemic immunosuppression or autoimmune disease history was grounds to exclude patients. Comments on this clone: The antigen is not known.

The CDR3 is 12 amino acids. After removal of 6 bases from V and 5 bases from J, the junction contained 3 bases not matched to a gene. Germline lookup yields CDR1 MNHNS and CDR2 SASEGT. The protocol was immunoSEQ multiplex PCR, while the TCRdb copy is restricted to in-frame clones and leaves out a portion. The sample carries around 60,000 clones, approximately 82% recorded once. General study points: More expanded clones were seen, on average, in CD8+ T cells than in CD4+. Among the lowest peripheral clonal expansion occurred in 0.1-3.0 mg/kg partial responders.

Source: CD4+ or CD8+ T cells sorted from blood, taken in a trial of the OX40 agonist ivuxolimab. The J gene is TRBJ1-2, the V gene TRBV6-1, with 7 bases that match TRBD1. This clonotype was obtained from an adult with an advanced solid tumor such as melanoma, head and neck, liver or kidney cancer. CDR3 in DNA: TGTGCCAGCAGCGACAGGGAATATGGCTACACCTTC. Amino acid sequence: CASSDREYGYTF.